The count of the clone carrying this T cell receptor (beta chain) is one. Its antigen is undetermined. Sample time point: week 35, safety follow-up. Alongside topical imiquimod, each dose of vaccine comprised 300 ug of mutant IDH1 20-mer peptide. Trimming at V came to 0 bases and at J to 7 bases, leaving 6 bases not matched to a gene. Germline V gene lookup returns CDR1 SGHRS and CDR2 YFSETQ. The CDR3 contains 15 residues. The protocol was immunoSEQ multiplex PCR, while the TCRdb copy is restricted to in-frame clones and leaves out a portion. The sample carries roughly 64,000 clones, roughly four fifths recorded once. This record comes from a study of a mutant IDH1 vaccine in newly diagnosed glioma. Study summary: The treated group averaged about 44 years old and was about 62% male, approximately 38% female.

General study results and limits: Among all patients, vaccine-induced immune responses occurred in roughly 93%. Alterations occurring in top peripheral T cell clonotypes seemed unrelated to pseudoprogression.

The sample was PBMCs, taken from a glioma patient whose treatment included an IDH1 peptide vaccine. The chain couples TRBV5-1 to TRBJ2-2; the match to TRBD1 covers 7 bases. The sequence derives from a man over 45 with glioma. The CDR3 reads CASSLEGGFGGELFF. Here the CDR3 DNA reads TGCGCCAGCAGCTTGGAAGGGGGCTTCGGCGGGGAGCTGTTTTTT.